This TCR beta chain appears in the sequencing data of a study of T cells in Graves' hyperthyroidism and ophthalmopathy. This clonotype was found many times. There are 17 residues in the CDR3. Germline V gene sequence: CDR1 LNHDA, CDR2 SQIVND (reference sequence). Trimming shortened V by 5 bases and J by 1 base, and 21 bases separated the two germline ends. Researchers amplified the TCR beta CDR3 regions from RNA transcripts. Researchers ran a first-round RT-PCR on the TCR CDR3 using the HTBI primer set. A single record per CDR3 protein comes from TCRdb applying MiXCR to the multiplex PCR reads. The sample includes around 180,000 distinct CDR3 sequences, 15% to 20% of them seen just once. Pregnant or lactating patients were excluded, as were those with uncontrolled infection or other autoimmune disease. Diagnoses rested on clinical symptoms, serum thyroxine and TRAb, thyroid ultrasound and orbital computed tomography.

Sequencing used blood. The genes are TRBV19 and TRBJ2-7; D possibly corresponds to TRBD2 (7 bases). The receptor comes from a woman in her forties or fifties with Graves' hyperthyroidism. The CDR3 is CASSPNGRGTRSYEQYF. The CDR3 DNA is TGTGCCAGTAGTCCCAATGGGAGGGGGACGAGGTCCTACGAGCAGTACTTC.